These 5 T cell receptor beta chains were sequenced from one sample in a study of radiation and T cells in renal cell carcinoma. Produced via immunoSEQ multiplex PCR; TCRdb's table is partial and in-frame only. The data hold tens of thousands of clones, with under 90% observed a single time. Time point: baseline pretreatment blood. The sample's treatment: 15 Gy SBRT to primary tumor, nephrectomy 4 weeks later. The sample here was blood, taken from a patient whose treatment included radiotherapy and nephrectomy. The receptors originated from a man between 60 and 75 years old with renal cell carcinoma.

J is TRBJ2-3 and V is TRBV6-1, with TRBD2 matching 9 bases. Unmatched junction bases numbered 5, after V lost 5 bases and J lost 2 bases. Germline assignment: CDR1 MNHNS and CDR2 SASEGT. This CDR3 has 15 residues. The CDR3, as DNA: TGTGCCAGCAGTAGAGCGGGAGGCTCCACAGATACGCAGTATTTT. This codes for CASSRAGGSTDTQYF.

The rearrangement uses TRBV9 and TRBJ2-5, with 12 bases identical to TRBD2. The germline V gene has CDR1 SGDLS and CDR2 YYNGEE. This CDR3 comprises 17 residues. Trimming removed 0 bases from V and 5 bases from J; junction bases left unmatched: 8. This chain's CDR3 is CASSVAWLAGGLETQYF. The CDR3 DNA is TGTGCCAGCAGCGTAGCTTGGCTAGCGGGAGGGCTGGAGACCCAGTACTTC.

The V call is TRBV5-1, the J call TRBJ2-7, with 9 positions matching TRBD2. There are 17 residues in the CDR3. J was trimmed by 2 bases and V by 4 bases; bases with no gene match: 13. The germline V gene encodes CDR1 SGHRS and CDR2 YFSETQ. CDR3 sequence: CASSASFSLAGTYEQYF. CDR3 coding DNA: TGCGCCAGCAGCGCCTCGTTCTCCCTAGCGGGGACCTACGAGCAGTACTTC. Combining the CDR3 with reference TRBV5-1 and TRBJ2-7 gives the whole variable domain KAGVTQTPRYLIKTRGQQVTLSCSPISGHRSVSWYQQTPGQGLQFLFEYFSETQRNKGNFPGRFSGRQFSNSRSEMNVSTLELGDSALYLCASSASFSLAGTYEQYFGPGTRLTVT.

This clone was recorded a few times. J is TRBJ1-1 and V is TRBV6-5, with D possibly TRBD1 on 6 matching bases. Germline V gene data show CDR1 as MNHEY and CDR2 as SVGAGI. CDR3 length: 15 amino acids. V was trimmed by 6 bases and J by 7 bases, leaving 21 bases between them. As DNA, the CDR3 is TGTGCCAGCAGCCCCGTCCCCGGGGGGCTATTTGAAGCTTTCTTT. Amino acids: CASSPVPGGLFEAFF.

The CDR3 DNA follows: TGCGCCAGCAGTGACGGGACTAGCGGGAGAGATGAGCAGTTCTTC. Amino acids: CASSDGTSGRDEQFF. The gene calls are TRBV10-1 and TRBJ2-1; 14 bases match TRBD2. V gave up 3 bases and J gave up 8 bases; unmatched junction bases: 3. Germline CDR1 and CDR2: WNHNN and SYGVQD (reference sequence). This CDR3 has 15 amino acids.